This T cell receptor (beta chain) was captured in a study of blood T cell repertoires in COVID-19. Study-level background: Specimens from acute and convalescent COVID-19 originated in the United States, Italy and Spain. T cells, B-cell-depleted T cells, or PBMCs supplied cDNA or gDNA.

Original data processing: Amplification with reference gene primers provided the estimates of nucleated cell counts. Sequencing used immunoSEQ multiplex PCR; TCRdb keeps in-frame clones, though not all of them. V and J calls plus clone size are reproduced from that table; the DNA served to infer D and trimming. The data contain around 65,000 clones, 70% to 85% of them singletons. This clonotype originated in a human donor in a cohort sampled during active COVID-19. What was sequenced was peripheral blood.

This CDR3 reads CASSHPGQGKNEQYF. DNA of the CDR3: TGTGCCAGCAGCCACCCCGGACAGGGGAAAAACGAGCAGTACTTC. V gene TRBV5-4 combines with J gene TRBJ2-7; 9 bases map to TRBD1. Germline V CDR1 and CDR2: SGHNT, YYREEE (reference sequence). Trimming at V came to 4 bases and at J to 5 bases, leaving 10 bases not matched to a gene. This CDR3 is 15 amino acids long.